This passage covers 10 T cell receptor beta chains from one sample sequenced in a study of blood T cell repertoires in COVID-19. The method was immunoSEQ multiplex PCR; TCRdb's version includes in-frame clones alone and lacks a portion of them. This table has over 110,000 clones, over 70% appearing once. Material: peripheral blood. The receptors were gathered from a woman aged 55 to 70 with acute or convalescent COVID-19.

The V call is TRBV18, the J call TRBJ2-7, with 7 bases that match TRBD1. The germline gives CDR1 KGHSH, CDR2 LQKENI. With V trimmed by 4 bases and J by 1 base, 1 base remained unmatched. The CDR3 loop spans 13 amino acids. CDR3 nucleotides: TGTGCCAGCTCACTGGGACAGTCCTACGAGCAGTACTTC. Its protein is CASSLGQSYEQYF.

This chain links TRBV4-2 with TRBJ1-1; D uncertain. Germline V gene sequence: CDR1 LGHNA, CDR2 YNFKEQ. The CDR3 has 14 residues. V dropped 4 bases and J dropped 1 base, with 10 bases sitting between them. Here the CDR3 reads CASSPLERNTEAFF. The CDR3 coding sequence is TGTGCCAGCAGCCCCTTGGAGAGGAACACTGAAGCTTTCTTT.

The J gene is TRBJ1-1, the V gene TRBV28; 10 bases align to TRBD1. The CDR3 contains 16 residues. Germline CDR1 is MDHEN and CDR2 is SYDVKM. Trimming cost V 7 bases and J 4 bases; bases outside gene matches: 12. In nucleotides, the CDR3 is TGTGCCAGCATCGATATCCCAGGACAGGGGGGCACTGAAGCTTTCTTT. Its protein product is CASIDIPGQGGTEAFF.

V gene TRBV28 combines with J gene TRBJ2-3; 12 bases fit TRBD2. The V and J ends lost 5 bases and 5 bases, in that order; junction bases with no gene match: 17. The length of the CDR3 is 19 residues. CDR1 and CDR2 from the germline V gene are MDHEN and SYDVKM. In nucleotides, the CDR3 is TGTGCCAGCAGTCCGGTCGTTCTAGCGGGAGGGGCAATTGAAGATACGCAGTATTTT. Encoded protein: CASSPVVLAGGAIEDTQYF.

This chain links TRBV5-4 with TRBJ2-7, with 7 bases aligning to TRBD1. CDR1 is SGHNT and CDR2 is YYREEE in the germline V gene (reference sequence). The CDR3 has 13 residues. Trimming removed 4 bases from V and 3 bases from J; junction bases left unmatched: 4. The CDR3 spells CASSPRQGYEQYF. The CDR3 nucleotides are TGTGCCAGCAGCCCCAGACAGGGCTACGAGCAGTACTTC.

V and J are TRBV27 and TRBJ2-7; 7 nucleotides agree with TRBD2. The germline V gene has CDR1 MNHEY and CDR2 SMNVEV (reference sequence). The CDR3 has 14 residues. The J segment lost 3 bases and the V segment lost 2 bases, leaving 4 bases of the junction unmatched. CDR3: CASSLAGEDYEQYF. For the CDR3, the DNA is TGTGCCAGCAGTTTAGCGGGAGAGGACTACGAGCAGTACTTC.

This clone was detected a few times. This sequence joins TRBV9 and TRBJ1-3; D call uncertain. V lost 8 bases and J lost 1, with 4 bases in between. The CDR3 runs to 11 residues. The germline V gene encodes CDR1 SGDLS and CDR2 YYNGEE. This CDR3 reads CASISGNTIYF. In DNA form, the CDR3 reads TGTGCCAGTATTTCTGGAAACACCATATATTTT. Full variable domain (remainder filled in from reference TRBV9 and TRBJ1-3): DSGVTQTPKHLITATGQRVTLRCSPRSGDLSVYWYQQSLDQGLQFLIQYYNGEERAKGNILERFSAQQFPDLHSELNLSSLELGDSALYFCASISGNTIYFGEGSWLTVV.

V gene TRBV2 combines with J gene TRBJ1-5; 12 bases are shared with TRBD1. The junction had 9 bases not matched to a gene; V was cut back by 6 bases and J by 6 bases. The CDR3 has 16 amino acids. Germline values: CDR1 SNHLY, CDR2 FYNNEI. As DNA, the CDR3 is TGTGCCAGCAGCCTGGGACAGGGGGCTGAGGGTCAGCCCCAGCATTTT. Protein product: CASSLGQGAEGQPQHF.

The chain combines TRBV28 with TRBJ2-1; 9 bases are a match to TRBD2. CDR3 length: 14 residues. The germline gives CDR1 MDHEN, CDR2 SYDVKM. V dropped 7 bases and J dropped 4; count of bases not matched to a gene: 5. The CDR3, as DNA: TGTGCCAGCAACAGACTAGCGGATTACAATGAGCAGTTCTTC. Its protein is CASNRLADYNEQFF.

This chain links TRBV12-3 or TRBV12-4 with TRBJ2-2, with 11 bases that match TRBD1. V shed 6 bases and J 6 bases; nucleotides not matched to a gene: 0. The length of the CDR3 is 13 residues. In DNA form, the CDR3 reads TGTGCCAGCAGGGGACAGGGGGCCGGGGAGCTGTTTTTT. This encodes CASRGQGAGELFF.